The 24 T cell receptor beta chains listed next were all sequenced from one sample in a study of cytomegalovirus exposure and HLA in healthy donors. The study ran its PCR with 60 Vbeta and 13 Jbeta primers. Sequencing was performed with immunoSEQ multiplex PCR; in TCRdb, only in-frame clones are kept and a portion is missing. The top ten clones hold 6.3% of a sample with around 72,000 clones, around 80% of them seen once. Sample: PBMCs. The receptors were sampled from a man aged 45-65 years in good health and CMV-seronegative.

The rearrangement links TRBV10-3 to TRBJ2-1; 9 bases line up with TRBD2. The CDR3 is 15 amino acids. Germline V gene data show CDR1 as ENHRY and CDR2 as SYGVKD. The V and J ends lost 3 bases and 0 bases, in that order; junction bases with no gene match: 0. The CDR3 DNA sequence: TGTGCCATCAGTGATAGCGGGAGCTCCTACAATGAGCAGTTCTTC. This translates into CAISDSGSSYNEQFF.

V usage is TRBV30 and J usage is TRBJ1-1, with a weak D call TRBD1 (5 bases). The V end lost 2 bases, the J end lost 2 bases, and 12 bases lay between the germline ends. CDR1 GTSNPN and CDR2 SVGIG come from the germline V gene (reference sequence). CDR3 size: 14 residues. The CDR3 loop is CAWSWGGVNTEAFF. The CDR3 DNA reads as TGTGCCTGGAGTTGGGGAGGGGTTAACACTGAAGCTTTCTTT.

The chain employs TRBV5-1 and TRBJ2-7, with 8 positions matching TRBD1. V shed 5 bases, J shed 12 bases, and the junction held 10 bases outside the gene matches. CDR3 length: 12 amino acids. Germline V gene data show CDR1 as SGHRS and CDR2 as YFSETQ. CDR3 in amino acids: CASSPDRGPLYF. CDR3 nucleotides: TGCGCCAGCAGTCCCGACAGGGGCCCCCTGTACTTC.

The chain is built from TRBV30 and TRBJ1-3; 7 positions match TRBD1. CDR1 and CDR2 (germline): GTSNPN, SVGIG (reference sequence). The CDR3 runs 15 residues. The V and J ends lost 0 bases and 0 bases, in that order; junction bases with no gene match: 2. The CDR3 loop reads CAWSVQGLSGNTIYF. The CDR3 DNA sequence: TGTGCCTGGAGTGTACAGGGGCTCTCTGGAAACACCATATATTTT.

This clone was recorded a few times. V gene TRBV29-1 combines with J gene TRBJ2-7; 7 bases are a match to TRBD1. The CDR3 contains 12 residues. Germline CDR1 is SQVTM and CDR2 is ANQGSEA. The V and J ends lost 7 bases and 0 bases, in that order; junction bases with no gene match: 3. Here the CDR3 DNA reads TGCAGCGCTGGGACAGACTCCTACGAGCAGTACTTC. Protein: CSAGTDSYEQYF.

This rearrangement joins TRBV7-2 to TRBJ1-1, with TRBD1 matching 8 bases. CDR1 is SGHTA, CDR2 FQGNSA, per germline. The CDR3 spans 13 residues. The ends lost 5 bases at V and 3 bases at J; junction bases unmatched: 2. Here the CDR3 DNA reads TGTGCCAGCAGCCCACAGGGGGACACTGAAGCTTTCTTT. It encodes CASSPQGDTEAFF.

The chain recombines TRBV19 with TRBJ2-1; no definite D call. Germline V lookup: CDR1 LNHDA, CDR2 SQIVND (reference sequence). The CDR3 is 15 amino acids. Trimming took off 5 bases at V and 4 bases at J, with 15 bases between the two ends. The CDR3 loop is CASSVLEGGYNEQFF. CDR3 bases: TGTGCCAGTAGTGTTCTCGAAGGCGGATACAATGAGCAGTTCTTC.

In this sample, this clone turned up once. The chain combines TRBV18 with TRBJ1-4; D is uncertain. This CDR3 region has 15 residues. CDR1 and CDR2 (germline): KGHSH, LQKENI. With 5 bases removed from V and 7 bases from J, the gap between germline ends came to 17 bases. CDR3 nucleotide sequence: TGTGCCAGCTCATCTGACCGCACTAGCGGTGAAAAACTGTTTTTT. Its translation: CASSSDRTSGEKLFF.

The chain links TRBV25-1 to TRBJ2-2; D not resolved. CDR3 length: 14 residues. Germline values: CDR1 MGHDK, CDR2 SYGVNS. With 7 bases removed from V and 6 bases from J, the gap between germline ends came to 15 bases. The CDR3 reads CASTPVGFSGELFF. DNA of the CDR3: TGTGCCAGCACCCCCGTCGGGTTTTCCGGGGAGCTGTTTTTT. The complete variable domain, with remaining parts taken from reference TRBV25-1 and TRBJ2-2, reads EADIYQTPRYLVIGTGKKITLECSQTMGHDKMYWYQQDPGMELHLIHYSYGVNSTEKGDLSSESTVSRIRTEHFPLTLESARPSHTSQYLCASTPVGFSGELFFGEGSRLTVL.

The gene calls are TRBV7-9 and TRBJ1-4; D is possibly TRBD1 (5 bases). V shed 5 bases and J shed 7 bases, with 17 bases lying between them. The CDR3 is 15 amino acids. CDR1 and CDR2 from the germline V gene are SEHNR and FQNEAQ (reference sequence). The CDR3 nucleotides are TGTGCCAGCAGCCCTAGCGGGGGACTCGGTGAAAAACTGTTTTTT. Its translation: CASSPSGGLGEKLFF.

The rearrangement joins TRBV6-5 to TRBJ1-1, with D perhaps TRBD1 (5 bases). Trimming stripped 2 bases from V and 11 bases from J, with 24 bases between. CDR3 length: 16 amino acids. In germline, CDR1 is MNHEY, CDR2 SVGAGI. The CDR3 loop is CASSYLFGEGRKEAFF. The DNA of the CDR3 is TGTGCCAGCAGTTACCTTTTCGGGGAGGGGCGCAAGGAGGCTTTCTTT.

The CDR3 loop reads CAMRSSVETEAFF. The CDR3 region has the DNA TGTGCCATGAGATCCTCCGTTGAGACTGAAGCTTTCTTT. The genes are TRBV10-3 and TRBJ1-1, with D unclear. Trimming left V 9 bases short and J 5 bases short, with 16 bases between. The germline V gene encodes CDR1 ENHRY and CDR2 SYGVKD. The CDR3 length is 13 residues.

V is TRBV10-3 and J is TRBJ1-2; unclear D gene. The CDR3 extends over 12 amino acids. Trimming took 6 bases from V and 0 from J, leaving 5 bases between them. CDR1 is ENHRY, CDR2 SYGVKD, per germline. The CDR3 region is CAIRGANYGYTF. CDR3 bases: TGTGCCATCAGGGGAGCTAACTATGGCTACACCTTC.

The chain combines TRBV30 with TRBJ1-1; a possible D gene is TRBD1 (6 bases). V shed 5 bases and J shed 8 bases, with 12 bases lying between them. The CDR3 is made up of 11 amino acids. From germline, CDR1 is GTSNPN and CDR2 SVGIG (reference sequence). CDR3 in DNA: TGTGCCTGGGTCGGCGGACAGGAAGCTTTCTTT. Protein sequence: CAWVGGQEAFF.

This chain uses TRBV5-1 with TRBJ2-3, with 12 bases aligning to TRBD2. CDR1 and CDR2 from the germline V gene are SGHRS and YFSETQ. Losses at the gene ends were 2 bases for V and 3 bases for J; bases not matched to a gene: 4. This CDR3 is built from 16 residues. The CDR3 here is CASSLSGTSGTDTQYF. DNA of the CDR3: TGCGCCAGCAGCTTATCCGGGACTAGCGGGACAGATACGCAGTATTTT.

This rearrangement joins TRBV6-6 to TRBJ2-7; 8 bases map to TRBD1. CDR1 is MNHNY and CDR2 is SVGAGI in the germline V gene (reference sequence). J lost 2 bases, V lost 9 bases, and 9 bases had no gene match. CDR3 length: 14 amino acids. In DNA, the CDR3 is TGTGCCAGTACCGACAGGGGTGGGACCTACGAGCAGTACTTC. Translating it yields CASTDRGGTYEQYF.

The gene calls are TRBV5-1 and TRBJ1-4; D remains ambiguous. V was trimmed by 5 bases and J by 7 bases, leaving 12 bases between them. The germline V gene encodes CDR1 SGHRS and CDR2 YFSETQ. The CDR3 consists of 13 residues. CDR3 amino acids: CASRSWGGEKLFF. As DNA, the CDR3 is TGCGCCAGCAGGTCTTGGGGAGGTGAAAAACTGTTTTTT.

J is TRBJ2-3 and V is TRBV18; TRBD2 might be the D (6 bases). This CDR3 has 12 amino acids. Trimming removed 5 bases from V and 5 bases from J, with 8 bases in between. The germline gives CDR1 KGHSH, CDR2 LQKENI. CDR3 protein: CASSTGRDTQYF. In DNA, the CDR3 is TGTGCCAGCTCAACCGGGAGAGATACGCAGTATTTT.

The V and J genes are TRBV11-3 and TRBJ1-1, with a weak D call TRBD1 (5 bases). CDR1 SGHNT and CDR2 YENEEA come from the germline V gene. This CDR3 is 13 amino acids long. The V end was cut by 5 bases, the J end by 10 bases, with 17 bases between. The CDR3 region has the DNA TGTGCCAGCAGCCATAACGTCCGGGACTCAGCTTTCTTT. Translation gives CASSHNVRDSAFF.

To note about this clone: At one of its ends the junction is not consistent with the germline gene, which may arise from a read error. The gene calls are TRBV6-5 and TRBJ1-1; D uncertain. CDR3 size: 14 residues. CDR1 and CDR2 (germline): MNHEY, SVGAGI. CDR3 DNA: TGTGCCAGCAGTTACTATGCAGCGAACACCGAAGCTTTCTTT. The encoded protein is CASSYYAANTEAFF.

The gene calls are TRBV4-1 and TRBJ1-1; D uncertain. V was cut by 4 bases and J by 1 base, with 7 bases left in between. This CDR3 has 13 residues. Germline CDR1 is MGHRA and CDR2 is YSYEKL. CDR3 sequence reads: CASSRQENTEAFF. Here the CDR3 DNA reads TGCGCCAGCAGCCGACAAGAGAACACTGAAGCTTTCTTT.

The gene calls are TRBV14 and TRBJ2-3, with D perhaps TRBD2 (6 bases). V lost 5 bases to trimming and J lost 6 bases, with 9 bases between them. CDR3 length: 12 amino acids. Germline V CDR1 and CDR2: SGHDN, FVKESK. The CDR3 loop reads CASSFLADTQYF. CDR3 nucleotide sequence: TGTGCCAGCAGCTTCCTAGCGGATACGCAGTATTTT.

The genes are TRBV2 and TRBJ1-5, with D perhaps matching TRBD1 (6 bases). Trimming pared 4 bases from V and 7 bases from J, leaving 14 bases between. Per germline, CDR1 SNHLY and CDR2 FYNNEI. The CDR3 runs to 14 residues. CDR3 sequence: CASSGGGGRQPQHF. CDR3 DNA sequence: TGTGCCAGCAGTGGAGGGGGGGGCCGACAGCCCCAGCATTTT.

CDR3 sequence: CASSFWTSGRREQYF. CDR3 coding DNA: TGTGCCAGCAGCTTTTGGACTAGCGGGAGGAGAGAGCAGTACTTC. The rearrangement uses TRBV7-9 and TRBJ2-7; TRBD2 matches 14 bases. Germline CDR1 SEHNR, CDR2 FQNEAQ (reference sequence). The CDR3 loop spans 15 amino acids. V lost 3 bases to trimming and J lost 7 bases; unmatched junction nucleotides: 5.